This T cell receptor (beta chain) derives from a study of identifying expanded T cells in peripheral blood. Findings and caveats of the study: Variance in clone template counts between approximately 2-week samples significantly increased with total template count across all healthy donors.

The repertoire was sequenced with immunoSEQ multiplex PCR; TCRdb's copy has only in-frame clones and lacks some. The sample contains around 100,000 clones, around 89% of which appear only once. This clone has a handful of counts. No antigen is known for it. The CDR3 totals 14 residues. Trimming removed 4 bases at V and 5 bases at J, with 13 bases between. Germline V gene sequence: CDR1 LGHNA, CDR2 YNFKEQ. Collection occurred without any documented infections or immune events in donors. The sample comprised blood. The V and J genes are TRBV4-2 and TRBJ2-3, with D hard to call. The TCR comes from a person aged 18 to 75 in good health. The DNA of the CDR3 is TGTGCCAGCAGCCCGGAAGGCGTGGGAGATACGCAGTATTTT. Its translation: CASSPEGVGDTQYF.